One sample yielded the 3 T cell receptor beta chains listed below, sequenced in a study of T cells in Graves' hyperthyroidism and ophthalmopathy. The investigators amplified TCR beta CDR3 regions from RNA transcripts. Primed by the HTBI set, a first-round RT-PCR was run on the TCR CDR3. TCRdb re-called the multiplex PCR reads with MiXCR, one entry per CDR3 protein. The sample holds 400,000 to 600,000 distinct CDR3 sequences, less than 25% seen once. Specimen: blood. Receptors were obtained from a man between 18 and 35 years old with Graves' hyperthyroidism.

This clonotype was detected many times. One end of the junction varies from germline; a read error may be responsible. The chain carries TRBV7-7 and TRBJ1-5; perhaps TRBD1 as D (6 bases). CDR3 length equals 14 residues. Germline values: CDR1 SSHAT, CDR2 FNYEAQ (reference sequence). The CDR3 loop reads CASSLRDKYQPQHF. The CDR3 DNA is TGTGCTAGCAGCTTGCGGGACAAATACCAGCCCCAGCATTTT.

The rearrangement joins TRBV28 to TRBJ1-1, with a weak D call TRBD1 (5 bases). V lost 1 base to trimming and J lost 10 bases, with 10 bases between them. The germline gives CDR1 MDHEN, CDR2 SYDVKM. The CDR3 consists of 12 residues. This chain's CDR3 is CASSLLRGRAFF. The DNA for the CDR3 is TGTGCCAGCAGTTTATTACGGGGGAGAGCTTTCTTT.

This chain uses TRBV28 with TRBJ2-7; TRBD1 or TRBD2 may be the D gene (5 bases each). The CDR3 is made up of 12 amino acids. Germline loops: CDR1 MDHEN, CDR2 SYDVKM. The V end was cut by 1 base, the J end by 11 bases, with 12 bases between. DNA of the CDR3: TGTGCCAGCAGTTTATCGGGGCTCCGGGAGTACTTC. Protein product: CASSLSGLREYF.